These 25 T cell receptor beta chains came from one sample sequenced in a study of blood T cells in healthy people across ages. A sample-barcoded 5' primer and a J-beta primer mix were used in a second PCR of about 7 to 11 cycles. TCRdb analysed the 5' RACE reads with MiXCR anew, one entry per CDR3 protein. The table includes about 800,000 distinct CDR3 sequences, 55% to 75% detected once. Sequenced: blood. Receptors originate from a man in his thirties or forties in good health.

The chain is built from TRBV7-2 and TRBJ1-2, with 8 positions matching TRBD1. The CDR3 length is 14 residues. J gave up 5 bases and V 8 bases, and 10 bases lay outside the gene matches. CDR1 and CDR2 from the germline V gene are SGHTA and FQGNSA. The CDR3 here is CASAERQGQYGYTF. Written as DNA, the CDR3 is TGTGCCAGCGCGGAGAGACAGGGGCAATATGGCTACACCTTC. Full variable domain (rest looked up from reference TRBV7-2 and TRBJ1-2): GAGVSQSPSNKVTEKGKDVELRCDPISGHTALYWYRQSLGQGLEFLIYFQGNSAPDKSGLPSDRFSAERTGGSVSTLTIQRTQQEDSAVYLCASAERQGQYGYTFGSGTRLTVV.

This clonotype turned up a few times. V gene TRBV3-1 combines with J gene TRBJ2-3; tentatively, D is TRBD1 (5 bases). The CDR3 loop spans 15 amino acids. V lost 0 bases to trimming and J lost 6 bases, with 13 bases between them. Germline CDR1 reads LGHDT; CDR2 reads YNNKEL (reference sequence). As DNA, the CDR3 is TGTGCCAGCAGCCAAGACCGCGGACAACTCGATACGCAGTATTTT. Its translation: CASSQDRGQLDTQYF.

The chain has TRBV27 and TRBJ2-1; TRBD1 might be the D (6 bases). The CDR3 is made up of 12 amino acids. V was pared by 5 bases and J by 10 bases, with 12 bases between. Germline assignment: CDR1 MNHEY and CDR2 SMNVEV (reference sequence). CDR3 in DNA: TGTGCCAGCAGTCTTCAACAGGGAGAGCAGTTCTTC. This sequence encodes CASSLQQGEQFF.

This clonotype was seen only a few times. The V gene is TRBV24-1, the J gene TRBJ2-1, with 9 bases lining up with TRBD2. The CDR3 runs to 16 residues. The V segment lost 4 bases and the J segment 8 bases; nucleotides outside the gene matches: 11. The V gene's germline CDR1 is KGHDR and CDR2 SFDVKD. The CDR3, as DNA: TGTGCCACCAGTGACCCTAATAGCGGGAGTGAAGATGAGCAGTTCTTC. Its translation: CATSDPNSGSEDEQFF.

The chain employs TRBV29-1 and TRBJ2-7; weak D call: TRBD2 (6 bases). This CDR3 contains 13 residues. The germline V and J ends were trimmed by 6 bases and 7 bases, with 19 bases remaining between them. Germline CDR1 is SQVTM and CDR2 is ANQGSEA. CDR3 DNA: TGCAGCGTCGCGCGGGAAGTGACCGGGGAGCAGTACTTC. Translating it yields CSVAREVTGEQYF.

This clonotype appeared a few times. The rearrangement links TRBV4-1 to TRBJ2-4; tentative D call: TRBD2 (6 bases). The end of the DNA aligns better with TRBJ2-7, so the J call may be wrong. The CDR3 is 14 residues long. CDR1 MGHRA and CDR2 YSYEKL come from the germline V gene. The CDR3 DNA follows: TGCGCCAGCAGCCAAGGGGGGGTCGAACTCGAGCAGTACTTC. Its protein product is CASSQGGVELEQYF.

The V and J genes are TRBV5-1 and TRBJ1-2; no clear D. The CDR3 has 15 amino acids. The V end lost 5 bases, the J end lost 1 base, and 15 bases lay between the germline ends. CDR1 SGHRS and CDR2 YFSETQ come from the germline V gene. This CDR3 is CASSKEGVNNYGYTF. DNA of the CDR3: TGCGCCAGCAGTAAGGAGGGTGTCAATAACTATGGCTACACCTTC. Full variable domain (rest looked up from reference TRBV5-1 and TRBJ1-2): KAGVTQTPRYLIKTRGQQVTLSCSPISGHRSVSWYQQTPGQGLQFLFEYFSETQRNKGNFPGRFSGRQFSNSRSEMNVSTLELGDSALYLCASSKEGVNNYGYTFGSGTRLTVV.

The J gene is TRBJ2-5, the V gene TRBV4-3, with 14 bases fitting TRBD2. The length of the CDR3 is 17 residues. Germline values: CDR1 LGHNA, CDR2 YSLEER. V was pared by 2 bases and J by 5 bases, with 7 bases of the junction left unmatched. CDR3 DNA: TGCGCCAGCAGCCAACTGGGACTAGCGGGAGATGGTGAGACCCAGTACTTC. Translated, it gives CASSQLGLAGDGETQYF.

The rearrangement uses TRBV9 and TRBJ2-6, with 7 positions matching TRBD1. CDR3 size: 16 residues. The junction had 2 bases not matched to a gene; V was cut back by 0 bases and J by 2 bases. From germline, CDR1 is SGDLS and CDR2 YYNGEE. The CDR3 DNA sequence: TGTGCCAGCAGCGTAGGGGGGACAGCTGGGGCCAACGTCCTGACTTTC. This gives the protein CASSVGGTAGANVLTF.

This clonotype was counted between two and nine times. J is TRBJ2-1 and V is TRBV6-5; the D gene is possibly TRBD2 (6 bases). Between the trimmed V and J ends, which lost 5 bases and 10 bases, there was a span of 15 bases. The length of the CDR3 is 13 residues. Germline-derived CDR1 and CDR2 are MNHEY and SVGAGI. The CDR3 coding sequence is TGTGCCAGCAGTACTACTAGCTCCCCCGAGCAGTTCTTC. This codes for CASSTTSSPEQFF.

V and J are TRBV6-5 and TRBJ1-1; D is unresolved. The CDR3 totals 14 residues. Trimming cost V 7 bases and J 7 bases, with 19 bases left between them. Germline V lookup: CDR1 MNHEY, CDR2 SVGAGI. The CDR3 reads CASKDGTRLGEAFF. CDR3 nucleotide sequence: TGTGCCAGCAAGGACGGCACGCGGTTAGGTGAAGCTTTCTTT.

This sequence joins TRBV6-5 and TRBJ1-4; D is ambiguous. CDR1 is MNHEY and CDR2 is SVGAGI in the germline V gene. There are 15 residues in the CDR3. V was clipped by 4 bases and J by 8 bases, with 17 bases between them. In DNA, the CDR3 is TGTGCCAGCAGTTCCTCGACAAGCAAGGAGGAAAAACTGTTTTTT. It encodes CASSSSTSKEEKLFF.

This chain connects TRBV14 to TRBJ2-3; D is possibly TRBD1 (5 bases). The CDR3 has 17 amino acids. V shed 1 base and J shed 8 bases, with 22 bases lying between them. Germline lookup yields CDR1 SGHDN and CDR2 FVKESK. The CDR3, as DNA: TGTGCCAGCAGCCAAGTCTCTAGGGGCCGCCCAGATAGTACGCAGTATTTT. This encodes CASSQVSRGRPDSTQYF. Complete variable domain (other parts from reference TRBV14 and TRBJ2-3): EAGVTQFPSHSVIEKGQTVTLRCDPISGHDNLYWYRRVMGKEIKFLLHFVKESKQDESGMPNNRFLAERTGGTYSTLKVQPAELEDSGVYFCASSQVSRGRPDSTQYFGPGTRLTVL.

The chain recombines TRBV3-1 with TRBJ2-5; D remains ambiguous. Trimming stripped 2 bases from V and 2 bases from J, with 15 bases between. This CDR3 has 16 residues. Per germline, CDR1 LGHDT and CDR2 YNNKEL (reference sequence). CDR3 nucleotide sequence: TGTGCCAGCAGCCAAATAAGGCAGACCCGACAAGAGACCCAGTACTTC. Amino acids: CASSQIRQTRQETQYF.

The rearrangement uses TRBV18 and TRBJ1-2; TRBD1 agrees at 11 bases. V was clipped by 1 base and J by 3 bases; unmatched bases: 4. Per the germline V gene, CDR1 is KGHSH and CDR2 is LQKENI. This CDR3 comprises 16 residues. The CDR3 coding sequence is TGTGCCAGCTCACCACGACCGGGACAGGGGGACTATGGCTACACCTTC. This gives the protein CASSPRPGQGDYGYTF.

This clonotype was seen once. The CDR3, as DNA: TGTGCCTGGAGTGTCAACCGCTCGAATGAGCAGTTCTTC. Encoded protein: CAWSVNRSNEQFF. V and J are TRBV30 and TRBJ2-1, with unresolved D. Trimming cost V 0 bases and J 7 bases, with 10 bases left between them. CDR1 GTSNPN and CDR2 SVGIG come from the germline V gene (reference sequence). This CDR3 is built from 13 residues.

The chain couples TRBV20-1 to TRBJ2-1; TRBD2 matches at 10 bases. After removal of 3 bases from V and 8 bases from J, the junction contained 7 bases not matched to a gene. Germline loops: CDR1 DFQATT, CDR2 SNEGSKA (reference sequence). This CDR3 spans 14 amino acids. CDR3 sequence: CSARRLAGVDEQFF. CDR3 coding DNA: TGCAGTGCTAGGCGGCTAGCGGGGGTCGATGAGCAGTTCTTC.

The CDR3 spells CASSVGSEQYF. Written as DNA, the CDR3 is TGTGCCAGCAGTGTAGGGTCAGAGCAGTACTTC. The V call is TRBV2, the J call TRBJ2-4; D remains unclear. The CDR3 sequence is 11 residues long. In germline, CDR1 is SNHLY, CDR2 FYNNEI. Trimming left V 4 bases short and J 13 bases short, with 11 bases between.

The V and J genes are TRBV7-2 and TRBJ2-3, with D perhaps TRBD1 or TRBD2 (5 bases each). Looked up from germline, CDR1 is SGHTA and CDR2 is FQGNSA. This CDR3 spans 18 amino acids. The ends were cut back, 4 bases at V and 6 bases at J, with 26 bases in the middle. CDR3: CASSSPKGGEGPRDTQYF. The CDR3 nucleotides read TGTGCCAGCAGCTCCCCGAAGGGTGGAGAGGGACCTCGGGATACGCAGTATTTT. Variable domain in full (rest from reference TRBV7-2 and TRBJ2-3): GAGVSQSPSNKVTEKGKDVELRCDPISGHTALYWYRQSLGQGLEFLIYFQGNSAPDKSGLPSDRFSAERTGGSVSTLTIQRTQQEDSAVYLCASSSPKGGEGPRDTQYFGPGTRLTVL.

This sequence joins TRBV2 and TRBJ2-7; unclear D gene. The length of the CDR3 is 15 residues. The germline V gene encodes CDR1 SNHLY and CDR2 FYNNEI. V was pared by 3 bases and J by 5 bases, with 17 bases between. The CDR3 reads CASSDNPNPVDEQYF. The CDR3 coding sequence is TGTGCCAGCAGTGATAATCCAAACCCAGTCGACGAGCAGTACTTC.

This clonotype was seen more than once but under ten times. The rearrangement joins TRBV29-1 to TRBJ1-2; TRBD1 matches 7 bases. Germline lookup yields CDR1 SQVTM and CDR2 ANQGSEA. The CDR3 spans 13 residues. The ends lost 5 bases at V and 5 bases at J; junction bases unmatched: 8. Here the CDR3 reads CSVLGDSIYGYTF. The CDR3 region has the DNA TGCAGCGTTTTAGGGGACAGCATATATGGCTACACCTTC.

Details on this clonotype: Sequence at one end of the junction differs from germline and may be a read error. The chain joins TRBV20-1 to TRBJ1-2; 8 positions match TRBD1. This CDR3 has 14 residues. CDR1 DFQATT and CDR2 SNEGSKA come from the germline V gene (reference sequence). The CDR3 loop reads CSARTGRANCGYTF. The DNA for the CDR3 is TGCAGTGCCAGGACAGGGCGGGCTAACTGTGGCTACACCTTC.

This clonotype appeared once. The gene calls are TRBV27 and TRBJ2-1; D unresolved. The J call may be mistaken, given a closer DNA end match to TRBJ2-7. Germline V CDR1 and CDR2: MNHEY, SMNVEV (reference sequence). This CDR3 contains 11 residues. CDR3 nucleotide sequence: TGTGCCAGCCACGATAGCTACGAGCAGTACTTC. This translates into CASHDSYEQYF.

The table lists this clonotype with a count of one. The gene calls are TRBV29-1 and TRBJ2-1, with D perhaps TRBD1 (5 bases). The V gene's germline CDR1 is SQVTM and CDR2 ANQGSEA. The CDR3 loop spans 15 amino acids. V was clipped by 0 bases and J by 6 bases, with 15 bases between them. The chain's CDR3 is CSVEDTRQHLNEQFF. The CDR3 DNA sequence: TGCAGCGTTGAAGATACGAGACAGCACCTCAATGAGCAGTTCTTC.

The chain recombines TRBV5-1 with TRBJ2-7; D possibly uses TRBD1 or TRBD2 (5 bases each). Germline loops: CDR1 SGHRS, CDR2 YFSETQ. This CDR3 spans 16 amino acids. V dropped 2 bases and J dropped 3 bases, with 18 bases sitting between them. CDR3 residues: CASSLSITGQGYEQYF. CDR3 coding DNA: TGCGCCAGCAGCTTAAGCATCACGGGGCAGGGCTACGAGCAGTACTTC.